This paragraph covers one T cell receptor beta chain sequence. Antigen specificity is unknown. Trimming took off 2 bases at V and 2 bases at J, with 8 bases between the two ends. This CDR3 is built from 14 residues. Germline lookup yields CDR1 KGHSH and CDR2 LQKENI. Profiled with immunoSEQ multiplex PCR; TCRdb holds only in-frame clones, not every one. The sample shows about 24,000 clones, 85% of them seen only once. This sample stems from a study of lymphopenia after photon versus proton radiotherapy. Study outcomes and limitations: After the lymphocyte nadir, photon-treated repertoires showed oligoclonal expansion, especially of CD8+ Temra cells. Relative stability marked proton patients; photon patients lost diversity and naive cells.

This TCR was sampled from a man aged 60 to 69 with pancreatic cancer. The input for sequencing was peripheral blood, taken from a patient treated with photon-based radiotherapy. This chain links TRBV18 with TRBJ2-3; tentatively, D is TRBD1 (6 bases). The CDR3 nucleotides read TGTGCCAGCTCACCAGGGACATCCACAGATACGCAGTATTTT. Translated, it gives CASSPGTSTDTQYF.